This TCR beta chain was identified during a study of blood T cell repertoires in COVID-19. Study as a whole: Collection of acute and convalescent COVID-19 samples took place in the United States, Italy and Spain.

CDR3 length: 17 amino acids. CDR1 and CDR2 (germline): SEHNR, FQNEAQ (reference sequence). Trimming removed 5 bases at V and 5 bases at J, with 25 bases between. Original analysis: Amplification from reference gene primers served as the basis for estimated nucleated cell counts. TCRdb keeps only in-frame clones here, not all; method: immunoSEQ multiplex PCR. V and J calls and clone size follow that table, whereas D and trimming were derived from the DNA. Seen here are about 670,000 clones, just under 90% observed once, and the top ten hold roughly 0.25%. The clonotype comes from a woman between 18 and 29 years old with acute or convalescent COVID-19. Sequenced input: peripheral blood. This chain connects TRBV7-9 to TRBJ2-7, with D possibly matching TRBD2 (5 bases). The CDR3 DNA reads TGTGCCAGCAGCCCCCGCCCAGCGGACGACGGCAGAAACGAGCAGTACTTC. This sequence encodes CASSPRPADDGRNEQYF.